This TCR beta chain originates from a study of Ad26.COV2.S vaccination and SARS-CoV-2 variants. The CDR3 is 13 amino acids. Trimming cost V 5 bases and J 9 bases, with 14 bases left between them. Germline assignment: CDR1 MDHEN and CDR2 SYDVKM. In regard to this clone: Its target is unknown.

Regarding the study as a whole: Researchers reported similar non-spike TCR breadth in vaccine and placebo recipients. Ad26.COV2.S recipients had broader spike-specific TCRs (P = 0.0014).

This sample's treatment: about 20 received Ad26.COV2.S at low or high dose, single or two shots; 5 received placebo; per-sample allocation not given. Day 63 following the first vaccine or placebo injection was when the samples were taken. This adult donor, from Boston, was 18-55 years old. Only in-frame clones appear in the TCRdb table, and some are missing; sequencing was by immunoSEQ multiplex PCR. The repertoire includes 300,000 to 350,000 clones, around four fifths of them detected once, and around 2.2% sits in the top ten. The source was peripheral blood, collected in a trial of Ad26.COV2.S vaccine versus placebo. The V call is TRBV28, the J call TRBJ1-5; D is possibly TRBD1 (5 bases). This clonotype originated in a person between 18 and 60 years old who received the Ad26.COV2.S COVID-19 vaccine or a placebo. In DNA form, the CDR3 reads TGTGCCAGCAGTCCCGACAGCTTAAGGCCCCAGCATTTT. Protein: CASSPDSLRPQHF.